The present T cell receptor (beta chain) was sequenced within a study of blood T cell repertoires in COVID-19. Study summary: Samples representing acute and convalescent COVID-19 were sourced from the United States, Italy and Spain. PBMCs, B-cell-depleted T cells, or T cells were the source of the cDNA or gDNA that made up the material.

Germline CDR1 reads SGHNT; CDR2 reads YYREEE (reference sequence). The V and J ends lost 4 bases and 5 bases, in that order; junction bases with no gene match: 8. The CDR3 totals 15 residues. How the authors handled the data: Amplification of reference gene primers provided the estimated nucleated cell counts. Some clones are missing from TCRdb's copy, which holds only in-frame ones; the method was immunoSEQ multiplex PCR. The V and J calls and clone size come from that table; D and trimming were worked out from the DNA. The table includes roughly 110,000 clones, roughly 84% detected once. The receptor comes from a woman aged 35 to 49 with acute or convalescent COVID-19. The rearrangement uses TRBV5-4 and TRBJ2-5, with 10 bases identical to TRBD2. The sequencing input was peripheral blood. This chain's CDR3 is CASSPSGGAGETQYF. In DNA form, the CDR3 reads TGTGCCAGCAGCCCCAGCGGGGGGGCCGGTGAGACCCAGTACTTC.